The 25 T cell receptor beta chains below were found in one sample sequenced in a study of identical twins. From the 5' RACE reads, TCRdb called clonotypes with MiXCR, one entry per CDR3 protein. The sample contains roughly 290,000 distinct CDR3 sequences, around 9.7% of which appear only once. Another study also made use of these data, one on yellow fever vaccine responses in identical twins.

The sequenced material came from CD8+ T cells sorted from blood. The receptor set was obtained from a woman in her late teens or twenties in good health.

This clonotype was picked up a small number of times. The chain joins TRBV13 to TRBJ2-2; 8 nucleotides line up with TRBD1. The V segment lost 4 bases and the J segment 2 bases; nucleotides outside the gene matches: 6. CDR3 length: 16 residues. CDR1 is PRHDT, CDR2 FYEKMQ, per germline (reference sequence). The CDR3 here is CASSSTGEFNTGELFF. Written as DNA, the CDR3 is TGTGCCAGCAGCTCGACAGGGGAGTTTAACACCGGGGAGCTGTTTTTT.

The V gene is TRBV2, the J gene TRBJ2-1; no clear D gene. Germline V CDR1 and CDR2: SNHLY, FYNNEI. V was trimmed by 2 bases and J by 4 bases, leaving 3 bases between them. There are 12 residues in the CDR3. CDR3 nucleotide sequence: TGTGCCAGCAGTGAATGGTACAATGAGCAGTTCTTC. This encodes CASSEWYNEQFF.

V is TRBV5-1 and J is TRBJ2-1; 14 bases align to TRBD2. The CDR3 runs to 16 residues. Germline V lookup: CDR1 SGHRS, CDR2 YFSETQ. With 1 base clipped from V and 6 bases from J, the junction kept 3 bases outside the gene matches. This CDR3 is CASSLFGTSGSNEQFF. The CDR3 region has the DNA TGCGCCAGCAGCTTGTTTGGGACTAGCGGGAGCAATGAGCAGTTCTTC.

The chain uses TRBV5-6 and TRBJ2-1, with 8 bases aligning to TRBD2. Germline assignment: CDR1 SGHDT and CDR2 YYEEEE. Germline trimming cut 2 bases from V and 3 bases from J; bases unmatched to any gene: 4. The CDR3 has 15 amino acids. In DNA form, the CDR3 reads TGTGCCAGCAGCTTCGGGGGGGCGTTCTACAATGAGCAGTTCTTC. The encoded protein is CASSFGGAFYNEQFF.

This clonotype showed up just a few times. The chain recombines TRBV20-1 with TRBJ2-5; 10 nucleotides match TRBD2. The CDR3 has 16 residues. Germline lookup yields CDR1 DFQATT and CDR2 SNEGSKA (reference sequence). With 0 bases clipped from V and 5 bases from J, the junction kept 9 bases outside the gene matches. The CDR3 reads CSARDPASGSWETQYF. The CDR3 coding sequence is TGCAGTGCTAGAGATCCGGCTAGCGGGAGTTGGGAGACCCAGTACTTC.

CDR3 sequence: CSARDLQGTSGRAYEQYF. The CDR3 DNA follows: TGCAGTGCTAGAGATCTCCAGGGGACTAGCGGGAGGGCCTACGAGCAGTACTTC. V gene TRBV20-1 combines with J gene TRBJ2-7, with TRBD2 matching 16 bases. The junction had 7 bases not matched to a gene; V was cut back by 0 bases and J by 2 bases. The germline gives CDR1 DFQATT, CDR2 SNEGSKA (reference sequence). This CDR3 is 18 amino acids long.

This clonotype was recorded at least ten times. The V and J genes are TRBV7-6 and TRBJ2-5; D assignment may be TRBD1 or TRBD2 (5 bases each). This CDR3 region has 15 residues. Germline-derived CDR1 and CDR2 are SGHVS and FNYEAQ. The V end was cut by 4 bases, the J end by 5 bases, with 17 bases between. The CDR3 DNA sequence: TGTGCCAGCAGCTCCGGGGCCCCCCAAGTTGAGACCCAGTACTTC. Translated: CASSSGAPQVETQYF. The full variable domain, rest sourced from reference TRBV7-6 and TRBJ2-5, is GAGVSQSPRYKVTKRGQDVALRCDPISGHVSLYWYRQALGQGPEFLTYFNYEAQQDKSGLPNDRFSAERPEGSISTLTIQRTEQRDSAMYRCASSSGAPQVETQYFGPGTRLLVL.

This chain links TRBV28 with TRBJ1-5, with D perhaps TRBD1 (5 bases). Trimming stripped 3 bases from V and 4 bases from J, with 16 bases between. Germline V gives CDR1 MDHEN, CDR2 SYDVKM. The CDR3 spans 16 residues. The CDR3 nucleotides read TGTGCCAGCAGTTTTGGGACCTCAGGGAATAATCAGCCCCAGCATTTT. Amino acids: CASSFGTSGNNQPQHF.

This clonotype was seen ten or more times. The CDR3 nucleotides read TGCGCCAGCAGCGTTGACCCACCGGGACAGACGTCCTACGAGCAGTACTTC. Protein product: CASSVDPPGQTSYEQYF. The gene calls are TRBV5-1 and TRBJ2-7; TRBD1 aligns across 7 bases. The CDR3 is 17 amino acids. Per germline, CDR1 SGHRS and CDR2 YFSETQ. V gave up 4 bases and J gave up 1 base; unmatched junction bases: 14.

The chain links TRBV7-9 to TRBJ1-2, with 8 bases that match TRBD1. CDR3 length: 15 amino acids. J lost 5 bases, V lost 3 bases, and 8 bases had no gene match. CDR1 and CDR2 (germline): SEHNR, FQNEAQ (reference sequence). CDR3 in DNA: TGTGCCAGCAGCTTCGATGACAGGGGCAATTATGGCTACACCTTC. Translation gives CASSFDDRGNYGYTF.

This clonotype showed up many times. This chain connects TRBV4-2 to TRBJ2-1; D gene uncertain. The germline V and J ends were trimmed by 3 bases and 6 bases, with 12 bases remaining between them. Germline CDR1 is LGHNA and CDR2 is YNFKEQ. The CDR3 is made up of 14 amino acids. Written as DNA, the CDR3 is TGTGCCAGCAGCCATCCCGCCCTTAGCAATGAGCAGTTCTTC. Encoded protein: CASSHPALSNEQFF.

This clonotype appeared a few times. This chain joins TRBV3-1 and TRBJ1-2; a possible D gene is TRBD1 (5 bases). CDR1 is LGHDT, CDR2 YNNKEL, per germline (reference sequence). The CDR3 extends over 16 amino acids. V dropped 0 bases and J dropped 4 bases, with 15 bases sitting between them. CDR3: CASSQDVGDYIYGYTF. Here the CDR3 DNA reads TGTGCCAGCAGCCAAGACGTGGGGGACTACATCTATGGCTACACCTTC.

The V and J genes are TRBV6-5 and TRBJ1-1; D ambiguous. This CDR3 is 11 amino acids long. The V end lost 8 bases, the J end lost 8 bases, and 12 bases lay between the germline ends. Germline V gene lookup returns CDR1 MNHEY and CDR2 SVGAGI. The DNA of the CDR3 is TGTGCCAGCGGCCAGCAGACGGAAGCTTTCTTT. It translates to CASGQQTEAFF.

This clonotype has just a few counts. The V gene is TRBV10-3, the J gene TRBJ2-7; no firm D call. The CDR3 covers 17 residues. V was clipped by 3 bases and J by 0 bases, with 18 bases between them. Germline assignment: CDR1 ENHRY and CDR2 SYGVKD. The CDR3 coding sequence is TGTGCCATCAGTGATTCGACCCACCGGGTATACTCCTACGAGCAGTACTTC. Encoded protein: CAISDSTHRVYSYEQYF.

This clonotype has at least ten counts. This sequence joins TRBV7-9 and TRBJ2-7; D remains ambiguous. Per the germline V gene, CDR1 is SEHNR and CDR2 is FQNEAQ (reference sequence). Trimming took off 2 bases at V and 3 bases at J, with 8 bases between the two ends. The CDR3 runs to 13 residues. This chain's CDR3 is CASSLPRNYEQYF. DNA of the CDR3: TGTGCCAGCAGCTTACCGCGGAACTACGAGCAGTACTTC.

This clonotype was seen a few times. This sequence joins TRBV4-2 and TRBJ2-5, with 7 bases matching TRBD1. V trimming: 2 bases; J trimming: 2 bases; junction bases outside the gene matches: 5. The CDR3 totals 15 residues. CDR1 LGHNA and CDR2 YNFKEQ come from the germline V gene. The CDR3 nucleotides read TGTGCCAGCAGCCAACTTACGGGACAGCAAGAGACCCAGTACTTC. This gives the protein CASSQLTGQQETQYF.

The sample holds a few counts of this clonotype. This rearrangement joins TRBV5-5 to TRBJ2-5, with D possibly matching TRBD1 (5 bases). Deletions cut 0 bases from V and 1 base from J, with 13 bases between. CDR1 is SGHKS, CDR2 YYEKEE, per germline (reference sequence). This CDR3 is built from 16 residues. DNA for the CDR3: TGTGCCAGCAGCTTGGTGGGGCGAGTTGTCCAAGAGACCCAGTACTTC. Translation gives CASSLVGRVVQETQYF.

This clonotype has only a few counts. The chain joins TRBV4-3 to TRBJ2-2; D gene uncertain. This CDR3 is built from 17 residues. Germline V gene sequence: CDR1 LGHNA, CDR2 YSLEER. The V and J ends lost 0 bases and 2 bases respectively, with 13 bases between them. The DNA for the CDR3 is TGCGCCAGCAGCCAAGATCCAGCGTGGGGAAACACCGGGGAGCTGTTTTTT. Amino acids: CASSQDPAWGNTGELFF.

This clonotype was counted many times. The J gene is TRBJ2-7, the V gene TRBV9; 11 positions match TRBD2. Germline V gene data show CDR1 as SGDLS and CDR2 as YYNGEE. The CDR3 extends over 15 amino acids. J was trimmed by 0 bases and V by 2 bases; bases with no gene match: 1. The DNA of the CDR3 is TGTGCCAGCAGCGTTAGCGGGGGGGCCTCCTACGAGCAGTACTTC. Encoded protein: CASSVSGGASYEQYF.

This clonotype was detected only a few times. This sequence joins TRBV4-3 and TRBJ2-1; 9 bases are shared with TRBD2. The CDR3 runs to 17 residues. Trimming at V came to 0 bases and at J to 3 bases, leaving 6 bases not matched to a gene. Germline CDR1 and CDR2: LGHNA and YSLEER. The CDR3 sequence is CASSQDRLAGDYNEQFF. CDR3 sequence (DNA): TGCGCCAGCAGCCAAGATAGATTAGCGGGAGACTACAATGAGCAGTTCTTC.

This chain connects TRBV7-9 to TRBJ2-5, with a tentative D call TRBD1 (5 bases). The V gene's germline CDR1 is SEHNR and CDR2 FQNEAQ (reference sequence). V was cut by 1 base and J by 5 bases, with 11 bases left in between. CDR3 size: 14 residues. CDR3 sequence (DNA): TGTGCCAGCAGCTTAGTGGATGGGGCCGAGACCCAGTACTTC. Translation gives CASSLVDGAETQYF.

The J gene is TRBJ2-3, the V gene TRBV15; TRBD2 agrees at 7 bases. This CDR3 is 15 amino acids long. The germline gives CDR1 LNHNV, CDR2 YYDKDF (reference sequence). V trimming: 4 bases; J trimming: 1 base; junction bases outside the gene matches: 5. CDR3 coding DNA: TGTGCCACCAGCAATCAACGGGGGGGCACAGATACGCAGTATTTT. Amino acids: CATSNQRGGTDTQYF.

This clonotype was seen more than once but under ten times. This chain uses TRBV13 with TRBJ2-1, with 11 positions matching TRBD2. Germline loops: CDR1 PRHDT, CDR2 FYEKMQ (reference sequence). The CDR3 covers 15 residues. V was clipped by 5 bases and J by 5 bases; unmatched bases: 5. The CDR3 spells CASSPGLADNNEQFF. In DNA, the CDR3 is TGTGCCAGCAGCCCGGGACTAGCGGATAACAATGAGCAGTTCTTC. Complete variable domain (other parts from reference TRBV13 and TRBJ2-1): AAGVIQSPRHLIKEKRETATLKCYPIPRHDTVYWYQQGPGQDPQFLISFYEKMQSDKGSIPDRFSAQQFSDYHSELNMSSLELGDSALYFCASSPGLADNNEQFFGPGTRLTVL.

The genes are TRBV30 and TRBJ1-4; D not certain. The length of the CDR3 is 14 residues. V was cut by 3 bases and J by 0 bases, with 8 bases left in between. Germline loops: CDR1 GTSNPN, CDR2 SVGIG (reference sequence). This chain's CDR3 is CAWSEDSTNEKLFF. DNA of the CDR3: TGTGCCTGGAGCGAAGATTCAACTAATGAAAAACTGTTTTTT.

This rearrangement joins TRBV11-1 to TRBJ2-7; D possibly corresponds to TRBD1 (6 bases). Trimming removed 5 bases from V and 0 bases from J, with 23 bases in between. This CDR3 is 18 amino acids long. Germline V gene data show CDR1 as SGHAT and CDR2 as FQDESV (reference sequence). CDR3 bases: TGTGCCAGCAGCGATGAACATTCCGTTACAGGGCCCTCCTACGAGCAGTACTTC. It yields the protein CASSDEHSVTGPSYEQYF.